What follows is one TCR beta chain and its context. Its target is not known. This entry belongs to a study of CD8+ T cells in alopecia areata. Looking at the study overall: Affected scalp percentage determined the severity score of treated patients. General study findings and limits: Scalp clonality, along with expanded CD8+ clones among the top 100, was significantly decreased by tofacitinib. Higher clonality than in normal scalp was seen in lesional scalp, especially alopecia totalis/universalis.

Germline CDR1 reads GTSNPN; CDR2 reads SVGIG (reference sequence). The CDR3 is 14 residues long. V was trimmed by 7 bases and J by 5 bases, leaving 19 bases between them. Treatment of the sample: oral pan-JAK inhibitor, 5-10 mg twice daily. The sequencing template was cDNA reverse transcribed from extracted RNA. Libraries were prepared by immunoSEQ multiplex PCR; TCRdb keeps only in-frame clonotypes and omits some of them. The sample holds approximately 280,000 clones, roughly 64% seen once. The J gene is TRBJ2-3, the V gene TRBV30; tentative D call: TRBD1 (6 bases). Sequencing was performed on CD4+ T cells sorted from blood, taken at week 24, from a patient treated with tofacitinib. The receptor's source is a human donor with alopecia areata. Here the CDR3 DNA reads TGTGCCTTGAGGGGGAATATAGGCAAAGATACGCAGTATTTT. Protein sequence: CALRGNIGKDTQYF.